This TCR beta chain was obtained from a study of T cells in Graves' hyperthyroidism and ophthalmopathy. Study-level points and caveats: The model foresaw ophthalmopathy a median roughly 6 months prior to onset.

Amplification of TCR beta CDR3 regions used RNA as the template. First-round RT-PCR with HTBI primers amplified the TCR CDR3 region. A single record per CDR3 protein comes from TCRdb applying MiXCR to the multiplex PCR reads. The sample comprises a few hundred thousand distinct CDR3 sequences, approximately 15% of which are singletons, and roughly a fifth rests with the top ten. At least 3 on the Clinical Activity Score was recorded for ophthalmopathy patients, who also had NOSPECS grade at least 4 and duration under 3 months. The sample holds many counts of this clonotype. Its antigen is unknown. The CDR3 sequence is 14 residues long. Trimming cost V 1 base and J 2 bases, with 8 bases left between them. Germline CDR1 is LGHDT and CDR2 is YNNKEL (reference sequence).

The V and J genes are TRBV3-1 and TRBJ1-1, with no clear D. The specimen was blood. This TCR derives from a woman aged 30 to 39 with Graves' ophthalmopathy. This chain's CDR3 is CASSQGSDNTEAFF. The DNA of the CDR3 is TGTGCCAGCAGCCAAGGTTCGGATAACACTGAAGCTTTCTTT.